The source of this T cell receptor (beta chain) is a study of regulatory T cells in long-lasting Graves disease. TCR beta libraries were built with iRepertoire HTBI primers and Arm-PCR of CDR3 regions. MiXCR, applied by TCRdb to the multiplex PCR reads, yields one record per CDR3 protein. This table has hundreds of thousands of distinct CDR3 sequences, approximately 15% appearing once. Study outcomes and limitations: Persistent Graves' patients showed reduced TCR diversity versus newly diagnosed patients.

From germline, CDR1 is SGHRS and CDR2 YFSETQ. This CDR3 is 14 amino acids long. Trimming pared 4 bases from V and 5 bases from J, leaving 13 bases between. Time point meaning: newly diagnosed GD, antithyroid drugs for less than 3 months. PBMC RNA was the source of the TCR library. Many counts were recorded for this clonotype. Its antigen is unknown. This same sample was also part of a study on T cells in Graves' hyperthyroidism and ophthalmopathy. That work adds: HTBI primers were used for first-round RT-PCR of the TCR CDR3.

The TCR was taken from a man aged 40-49 years with Graves disease. The V gene is TRBV5-1, the J gene TRBJ1-5, with D unresolved. The sample here was peripheral blood mononuclear cells (PBMCs), taken at new diagnosis, from a patient treated with antithyroid drugs. The CDR3 reads CASSPDQLDQPQHF. In DNA form, the CDR3 reads TGCGCCAGCAGCCCAGATCAACTAGATCAGCCCCAGCATTTT.